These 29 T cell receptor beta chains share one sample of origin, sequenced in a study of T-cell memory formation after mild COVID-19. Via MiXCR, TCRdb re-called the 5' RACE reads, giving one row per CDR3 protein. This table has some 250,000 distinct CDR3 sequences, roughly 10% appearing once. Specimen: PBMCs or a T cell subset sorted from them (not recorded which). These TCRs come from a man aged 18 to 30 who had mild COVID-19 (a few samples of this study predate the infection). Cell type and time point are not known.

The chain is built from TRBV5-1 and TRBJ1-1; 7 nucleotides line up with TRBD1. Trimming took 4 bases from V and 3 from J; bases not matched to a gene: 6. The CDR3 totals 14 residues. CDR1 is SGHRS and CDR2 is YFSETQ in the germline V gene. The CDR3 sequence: CASSVSGTDTEAFF. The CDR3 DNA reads TGCGCCAGCAGCGTCTCCGGGACAGACACTGAAGCTTTCTTT.

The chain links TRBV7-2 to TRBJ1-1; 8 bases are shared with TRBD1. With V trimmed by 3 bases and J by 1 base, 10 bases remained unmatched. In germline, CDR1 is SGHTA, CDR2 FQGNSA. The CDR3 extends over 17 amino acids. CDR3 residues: CASSLTDRAIQNTEAFF. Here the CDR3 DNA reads TGTGCCAGCAGCTTGACGGACAGGGCTATCCAGAACACTGAAGCTTTCTTT.

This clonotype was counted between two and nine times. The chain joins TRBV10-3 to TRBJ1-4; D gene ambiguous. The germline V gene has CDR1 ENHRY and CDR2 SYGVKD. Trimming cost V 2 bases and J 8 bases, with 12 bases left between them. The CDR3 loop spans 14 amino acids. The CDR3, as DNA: TGTGCCATCAGTGAGCCGGGCTCCGGGGAAAAACTGTTTTTT. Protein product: CAISEPGSGEKLFF.

The CDR3 coding sequence is TGTGCCAGCAGTCTCAGGGGCCTTGGCTACGAGCAGTACTTC. Translated: CASSLRGLGYEQYF. This chain uses TRBV12-3 or TRBV12-4 with TRBJ2-7; D might be TRBD1 (6 bases). The CDR3 loop spans 14 amino acids. Trimming stripped 5 bases from V and 3 bases from J, with 14 bases between.

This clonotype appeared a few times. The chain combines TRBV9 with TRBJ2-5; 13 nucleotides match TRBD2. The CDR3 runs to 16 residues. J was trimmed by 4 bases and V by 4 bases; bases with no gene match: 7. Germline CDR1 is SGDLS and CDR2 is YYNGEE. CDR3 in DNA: TGTGCCAGCAGCCTGGGACTAGCGGGGATCACAGAGACCCAGTACTTC. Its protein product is CASSLGLAGITETQYF.

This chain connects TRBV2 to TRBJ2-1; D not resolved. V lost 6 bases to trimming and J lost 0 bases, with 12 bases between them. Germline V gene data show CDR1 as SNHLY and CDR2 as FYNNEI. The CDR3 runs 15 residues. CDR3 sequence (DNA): TGTGCCAGCAGCTCGACTCCAAACTCCTACAATGAGCAGTTCTTC. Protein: CASSSTPNSYNEQFF.

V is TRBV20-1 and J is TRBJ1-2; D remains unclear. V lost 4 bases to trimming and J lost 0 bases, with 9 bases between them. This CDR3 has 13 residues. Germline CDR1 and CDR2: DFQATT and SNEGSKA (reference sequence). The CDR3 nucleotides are TGCAGTGCTAAAGAAAGACCTAACTATGGCTACACCTTC. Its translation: CSAKERPNYGYTF.

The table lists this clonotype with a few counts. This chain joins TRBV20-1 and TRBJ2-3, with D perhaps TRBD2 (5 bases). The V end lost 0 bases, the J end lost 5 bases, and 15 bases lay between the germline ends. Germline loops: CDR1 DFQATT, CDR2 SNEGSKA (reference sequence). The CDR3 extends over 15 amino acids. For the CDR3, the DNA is TGCAGTGCTAGAGATTGGGCCGGGGTTGGAGATACGCAGTATTTT. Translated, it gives CSARDWAGVGDTQYF.

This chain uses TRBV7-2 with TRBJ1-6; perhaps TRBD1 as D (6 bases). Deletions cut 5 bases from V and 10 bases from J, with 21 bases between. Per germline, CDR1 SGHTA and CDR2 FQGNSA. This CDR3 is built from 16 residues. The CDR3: CASSDGSGGLGSPLHF. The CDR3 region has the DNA TGTGCCAGCAGCGATGGCAGTGGGGGGCTTGGATCACCCCTCCACTTT.

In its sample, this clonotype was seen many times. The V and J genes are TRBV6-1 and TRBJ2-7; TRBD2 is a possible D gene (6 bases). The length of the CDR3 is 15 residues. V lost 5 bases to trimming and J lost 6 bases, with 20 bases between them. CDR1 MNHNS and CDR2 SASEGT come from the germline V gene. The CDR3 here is CASSPIDWDSGEQYF. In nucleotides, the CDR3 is TGTGCCAGCAGTCCTATCGACTGGGATAGCGGCGAGCAGTACTTC.

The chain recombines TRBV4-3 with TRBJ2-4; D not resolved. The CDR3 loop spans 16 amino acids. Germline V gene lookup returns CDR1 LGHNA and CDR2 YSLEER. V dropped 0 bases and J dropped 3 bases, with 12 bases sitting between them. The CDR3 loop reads CASSQDPDGSKNIQYF. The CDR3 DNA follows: TGCGCCAGCAGCCAAGATCCTGACGGTAGCAAAAACATTCAGTACTTC.

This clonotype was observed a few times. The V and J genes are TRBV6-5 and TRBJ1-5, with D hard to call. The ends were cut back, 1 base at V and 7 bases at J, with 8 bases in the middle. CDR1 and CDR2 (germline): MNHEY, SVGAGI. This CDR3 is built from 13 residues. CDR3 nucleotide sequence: TGTGCCAGCAGTTACTTTACCAGACAGCCCCAGCATTTT. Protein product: CASSYFTRQPQHF.

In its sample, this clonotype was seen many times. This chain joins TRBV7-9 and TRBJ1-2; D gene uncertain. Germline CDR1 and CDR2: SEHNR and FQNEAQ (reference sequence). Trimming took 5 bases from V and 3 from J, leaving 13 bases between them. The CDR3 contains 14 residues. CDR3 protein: CASSPTALDYGYTF. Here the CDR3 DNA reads TGTGCCAGCAGCCCGACTGCCCTGGACTATGGCTACACCTTC.

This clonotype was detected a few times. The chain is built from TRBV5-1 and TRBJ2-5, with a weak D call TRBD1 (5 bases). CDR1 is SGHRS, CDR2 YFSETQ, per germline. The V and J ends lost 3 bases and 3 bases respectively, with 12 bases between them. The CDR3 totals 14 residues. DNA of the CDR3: TGCGCCAGCAGCTGGCCTGGGGCGAAAGAGACCCAGTACTTC. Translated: CASSWPGAKETQYF.

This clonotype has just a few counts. The CDR3 region has the DNA TGTGCCACCAGTGATGGTCAGGGTCGGACAGATACGCAGTATTTT. Translation: CATSDGQGRTDTQYF. The J gene is TRBJ2-3, the V gene TRBV24-1, with a tentative D call TRBD1 (5 bases). Per the germline V gene, CDR1 is KGHDR and CDR2 is SFDVKD. CDR3 size: 15 residues. Trimming shortened V by 3 bases and J by 3 bases, and 12 bases separated the two germline ends.

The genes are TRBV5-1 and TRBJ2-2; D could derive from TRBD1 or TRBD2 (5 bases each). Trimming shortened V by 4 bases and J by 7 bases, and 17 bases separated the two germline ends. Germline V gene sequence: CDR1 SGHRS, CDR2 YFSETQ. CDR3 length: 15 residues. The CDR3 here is CASSPGPVTGGELFF. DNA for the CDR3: TGCGCCAGCAGCCCGGGACCCGTTACCGGCGGGGAGCTGTTTTTT.

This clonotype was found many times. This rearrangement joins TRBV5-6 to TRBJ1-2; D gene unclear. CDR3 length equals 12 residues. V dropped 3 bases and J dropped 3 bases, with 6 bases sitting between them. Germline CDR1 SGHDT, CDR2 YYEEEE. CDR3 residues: CASSSGDYGYTF. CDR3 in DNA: TGTGCCAGCAGCTCAGGAGACTATGGCTACACCTTC.

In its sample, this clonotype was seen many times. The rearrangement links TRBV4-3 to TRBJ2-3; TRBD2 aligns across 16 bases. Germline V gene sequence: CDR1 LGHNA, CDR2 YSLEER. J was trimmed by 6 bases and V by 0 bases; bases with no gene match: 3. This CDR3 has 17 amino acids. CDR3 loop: CASSQEGLAGGSDTQYF. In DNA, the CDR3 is TGCGCCAGCAGCCAAGAGGGACTAGCGGGGGGGAGCGATACGCAGTATTTT.

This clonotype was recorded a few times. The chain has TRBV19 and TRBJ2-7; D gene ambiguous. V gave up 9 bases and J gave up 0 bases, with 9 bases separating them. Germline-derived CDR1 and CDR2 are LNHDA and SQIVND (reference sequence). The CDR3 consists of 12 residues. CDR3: CASSSYSYEQYF. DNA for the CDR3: TGTGCCAGCAGCTCCTACTCCTACGAGCAGTACTTC.

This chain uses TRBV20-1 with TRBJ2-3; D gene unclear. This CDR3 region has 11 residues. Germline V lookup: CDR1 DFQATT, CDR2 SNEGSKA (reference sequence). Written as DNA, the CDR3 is TGCAGCTCCCCGAAATCGGATACGCAGTATTTT. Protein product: CSSPKSDTQYF.

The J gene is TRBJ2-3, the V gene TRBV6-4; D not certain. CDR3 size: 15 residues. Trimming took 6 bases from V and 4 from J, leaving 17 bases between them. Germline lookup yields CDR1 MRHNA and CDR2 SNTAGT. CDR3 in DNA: TGTGCCAGCAGCCGAAGCAGGAGCCCAGCAGATACGCAGTATTTT. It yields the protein CASSRSRSPADTQYF.

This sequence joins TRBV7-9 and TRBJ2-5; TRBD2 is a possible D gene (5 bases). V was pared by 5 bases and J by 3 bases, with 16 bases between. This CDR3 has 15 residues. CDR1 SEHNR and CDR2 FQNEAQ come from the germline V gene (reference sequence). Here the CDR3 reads CASSARPVEEETQYF. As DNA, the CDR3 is TGTGCCAGCAGCGCCCGCCCCGTGGAGGAAGAGACCCAGTACTTC. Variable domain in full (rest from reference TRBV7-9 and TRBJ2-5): DTGVSQNPRHKITKRGQNVTFRCDPISEHNRLYWYRQTLGQGPEFLTYFQNEAQLEKSRLLSDRFSAERPKGSFSTLEIQRTEQGDSAMYLCASSARPVEEETQYFGPGTRLLVL.

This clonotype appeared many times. CDR3 loop: CASSGAVRGLAKNIQYF. Written as DNA, the CDR3 is TGTGCCAGCAGTGGCGCTGTCCGGGGCCTAGCCAAAAACATTCAGTACTTC. The V and J genes are TRBV6-1 and TRBJ2-4, with D possibly being TRBD1 or TRBD2 (5 bases each). The CDR3 consists of 17 residues. The germline V gene encodes CDR1 MNHNS and CDR2 SASEGT. V gave up 4 bases and J gave up 0 bases, with 16 bases separating them.

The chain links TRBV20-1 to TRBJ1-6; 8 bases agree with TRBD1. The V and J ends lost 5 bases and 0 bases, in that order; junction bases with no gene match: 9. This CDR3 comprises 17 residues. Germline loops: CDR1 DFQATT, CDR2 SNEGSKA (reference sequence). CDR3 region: CSARGQGPSSYNSPLHF. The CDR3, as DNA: TGCAGTGCTCGAGGACAGGGCCCGAGCTCCTATAATTCACCCCTCCACTTT.

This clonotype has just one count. CDR3 residues: CATSHWDRGSTGELFF. CDR3 bases: TGTGCCACCAGTCATTGGGACAGGGGTAGCACCGGGGAGCTGTTTTTT. V gene TRBV24-1 combines with J gene TRBJ2-2; 10 positions match TRBD1. V lost 6 bases and J lost 4; bases outside the gene matches: 7. CDR1 is KGHDR, CDR2 SFDVKD, per germline. This CDR3 spans 16 amino acids.

The CDR3 DNA reads as TGTGCCAGCACCGTGGGGGGGCACACTGAAGCTTTCTTT. Amino acids: CASTVGGHTEAFF. The rearrangement uses TRBV7-9 and TRBJ1-1; D is possibly TRBD1 (6 bases). Deletions cut 7 bases from V and 3 bases from J, with 12 bases between. There are 13 residues in the CDR3. Per the germline V gene, CDR1 is SEHNR and CDR2 is FQNEAQ (reference sequence).

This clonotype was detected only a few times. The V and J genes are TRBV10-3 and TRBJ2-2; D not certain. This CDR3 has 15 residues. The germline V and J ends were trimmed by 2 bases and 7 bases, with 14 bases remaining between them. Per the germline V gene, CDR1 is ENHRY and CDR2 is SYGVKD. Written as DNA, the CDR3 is TGTGCCATCAGTGAGCCGTTCGACCGAGGCGGGGAGCTGTTTTTT. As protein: CAISEPFDRGGELFF.

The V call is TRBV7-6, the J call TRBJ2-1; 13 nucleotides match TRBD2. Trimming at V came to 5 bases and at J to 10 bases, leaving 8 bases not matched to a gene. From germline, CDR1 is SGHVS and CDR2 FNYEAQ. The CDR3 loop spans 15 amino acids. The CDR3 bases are TGTGCCAGCAGCCCGTGGACTAGCGGGGGCTGGGAGCAGTTCTTC. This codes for CASSPWTSGGWEQFF.

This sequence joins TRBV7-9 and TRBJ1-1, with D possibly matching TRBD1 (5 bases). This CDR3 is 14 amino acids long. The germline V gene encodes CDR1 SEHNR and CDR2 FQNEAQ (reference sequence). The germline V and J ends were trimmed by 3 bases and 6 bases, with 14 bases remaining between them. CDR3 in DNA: TGTGCCAGCAGCTTCGACGGCCTAGGGGCTGAAGCTTTCTTT. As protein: CASSFDGLGAEAFF.